This entry features one T cell receptor beta chain sequence. The specificity of this receptor is unknown. Within one base of it there is no much larger clone, and no base qualities were kept. These data originate in a study of CD8 T cells in Susac syndrome (dated by TCRdb to between 2018 and 2021). General notes on the study: Whether CD8+ T cell activation and differentiation in Susac syndrome was antigen driven was tested using repertoire sequencing. The investigation overall reported the following: The TCR sequencing and HLA analysis was acknowledged to have included a relatively small number of individuals.

RNA was extracted using the RNeasy kit, and roughly 0.5 to 1 microgram was reverse transcribed with random hexamers. TCR beta CDR3 regions were amplified with the immunoSEQ multiplex PCR assay covering 54 Vbeta and 13 Jbeta segments. Bias from PCR amplification was corrected by using a synthetic template baseline for primer optimization and for computational correction. The original pipeline was this. Reads were annotated to V, D and J genes per IMGT and analyzed with immunoSEQ Analyzer, keeping only productive sequences. Clonality was computed as one minus Shannon entropy normalized by log2 of the number of productive unique sequences. For each patient and control, public and private clones were evaluated among the 100 most prevalent clones. Susac-specific clones were defined as absent from healthy and MS cohorts, some 1,000 published viral clones and other ImmuneACCESS disease sequences. TCRdb trimmed the raw reads at Q25, called clones with MiXCR and kept productive beta chains. Each record represents a unique CDR3 protein, reported with the most common genes and DNA among its rows. TCRdb, rather than the study authors, made the V and J calls. The sample data list under 200,000 distinct CDR3 sequences, and approximately 93% of these were observed just once. In total, the top ten clones hold around 0.1% of the sample.

High-throughput TCR beta sequencing profiled peripheral blood CD8+ and CD4+ T cells from healthy donors, Susac syndrome patients and multiple sclerosis patients. Healthy donors were age- and sex-matched controls. Bulk CD8+ and CD4+ T cells were purified by magnetic negative isolation, while CD8+ TEMRA cells were enriched using FACS. Blood was drawn into EDTA tubes, processed within 24 hours, and PBMCs were isolated by density gradient centrifugation. PBMCs destined for TCR sequencing were cryopreserved in liquid nitrogen and later thawed in a 37 °C water bath. The sorted or isolated CD4+, CD8+ and CD8+ TEMRA cells reached a purity of at least 90%. V gives up 5 bases and J gives up 14 bases, and the segment between their germline ends measures 16 bases. Inclusive of the bounding cysteine and phenylalanine, the CDR3 is 13 residues long. CDR3 DNA is the only sequence kept; it has 39 bases, read in frame from the first base.

Sequenced material: CD4+ T cells from PBMCs. The V and J genes are TRBV12-3 or TRBV12-4 and TRBJ1-6, and perhaps TRBD1 as D gene, on 6 matching bases. This clonotype was obtained from a human donor in good health. The DNA sequence is as follows: TGTGCCAGCAGTCCGGGGACACCCCTCACCCTCCACTTT. Translated, it reads CASSPGTPLTLHF.